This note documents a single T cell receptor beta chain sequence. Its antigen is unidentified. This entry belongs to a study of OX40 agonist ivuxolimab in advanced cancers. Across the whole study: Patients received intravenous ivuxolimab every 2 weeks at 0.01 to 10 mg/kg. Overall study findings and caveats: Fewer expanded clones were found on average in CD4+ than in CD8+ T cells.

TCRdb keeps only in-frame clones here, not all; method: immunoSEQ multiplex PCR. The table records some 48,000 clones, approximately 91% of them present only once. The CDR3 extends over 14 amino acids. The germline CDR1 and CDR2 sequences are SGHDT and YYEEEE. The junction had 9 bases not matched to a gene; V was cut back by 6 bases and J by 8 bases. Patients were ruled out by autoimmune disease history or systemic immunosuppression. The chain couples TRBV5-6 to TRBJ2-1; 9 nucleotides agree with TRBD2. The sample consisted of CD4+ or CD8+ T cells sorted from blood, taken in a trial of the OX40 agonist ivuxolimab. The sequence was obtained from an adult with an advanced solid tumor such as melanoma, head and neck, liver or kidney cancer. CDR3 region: CASISGGPGDEQFF. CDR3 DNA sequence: TGTGCCAGCATAAGCGGGGGGCCAGGGGATGAGCAGTTCTTC.